The clone carrying this TCR beta chain appeared many times. Its antigen is undetermined. Findings and limits, study-wide: Tumor memory CD4+ T cell TCR gene usage clustered with blood and lymph node memory CD4+ cells and lymph node naive CD4+ cells.

Semi-nested PCR with Nested Universal Primer A followed constant-region reverse priming of full-length variable regions. TCRdb re-analysed the 5' RACE reads in MiXCR, keeping a single row per CDR3 protein. In the table there are roughly 45,000 distinct CDR3 sequences, approximately 28% of which are singletons. V was pared by 0 bases and J by 4 bases, with 10 bases between. CDR1 and CDR2 (germline): MGHRA, YSYEKL. The CDR3 has 15 residues. The chain uses TRBV4-1 and TRBJ1-3, with unresolved D. The material sequenced was tumor-infiltrating memory CD4+ T cells sorted from the breast tumor. Noted subset: memory CD4+ T cells, CD4+CD45RO+CD25-. This sequence originates from a female donor with breast cancer. CDR3 in DNA: TGCGCCAGCAGCCAAGAAGGGTGGATGGGAAACACCATATATTTT. It is translated as CASSQEGWMGNTIYF.